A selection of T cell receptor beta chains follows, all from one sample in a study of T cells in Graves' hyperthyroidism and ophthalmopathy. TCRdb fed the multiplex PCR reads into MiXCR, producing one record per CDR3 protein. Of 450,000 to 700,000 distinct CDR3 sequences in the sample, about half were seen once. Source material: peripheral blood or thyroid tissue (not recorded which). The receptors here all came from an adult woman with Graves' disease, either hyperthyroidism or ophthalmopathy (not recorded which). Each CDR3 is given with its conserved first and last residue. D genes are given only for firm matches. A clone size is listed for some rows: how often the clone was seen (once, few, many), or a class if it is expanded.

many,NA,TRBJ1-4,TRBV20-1,TGCAGTGCTAGGCCAAATGAAAAACTGTTTTTT,CSARPNEKLFF
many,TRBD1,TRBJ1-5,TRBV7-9,TGCGCCAGCAGCTCGGGACAGCCTCAGCATTTT,CASSSGQPQHF
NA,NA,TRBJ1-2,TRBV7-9,TGTGCCAGCAGCCAAAGATCCGGGTATGGCTACACCTTC,CASSQRSGYGYTF
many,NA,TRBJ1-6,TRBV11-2,TGTGCCAGCAGCCGTAAAAGCTACAGCTCCTATAATTCACCCCTCCACTTT,CASSRKSYSSYNSPLHF
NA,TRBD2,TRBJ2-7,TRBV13,TGTGCCAGCAGCCTAGGACTAGCGGGAGGGCTTCGTGAGCAGTACTTC,CASSLGLAGGLREQYF
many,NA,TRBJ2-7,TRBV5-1,TGCGCCAGCAGCTTGAGTGAGTTTCCTACGATGCAGTACTTC,CASSLSEFPTMQYF
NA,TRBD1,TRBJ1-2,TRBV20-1,TGCAGTGCCCCCTTGGACAGGGGGCGCGGGCGTGGCTACACCTTC,CSAPLDRGRGRGYTF
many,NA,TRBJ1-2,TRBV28,TGTGCCAGCACCAGAAACTATGGCTACACCTTC,CASTRNYGYTF
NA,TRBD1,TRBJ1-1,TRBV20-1,TGCAGTGCTCTCAGGGGGTCCGACACTGAAGCTTTCTTT,CSALRGSDTEAFF
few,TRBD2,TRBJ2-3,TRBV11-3,TGTGCCAGCAGCGTGACTAGCGGGGAGGGTGATACGCAGTATTTT,CASSVTSGEGDTQYF
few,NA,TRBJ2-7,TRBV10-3,TGTGCCATCGGCGGCGCCCTAAGAGACGAGCAGTACTTC,CAIGGALRDEQYF
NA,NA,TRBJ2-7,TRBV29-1,TGCAGCGTCGAGGGACTTCTCACCCACGAGCAGTACTTC,CSVEGLLTHEQYF
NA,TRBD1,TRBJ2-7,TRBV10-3,TGTGCCATCCTCGACAGGGCAGGGTACCACGAGCAGTACTTC,CAILDRAGYHEQYF
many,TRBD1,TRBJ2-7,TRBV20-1,TGCAGTGCTCCGCTACAGGGGACATTGTCCTACGAGCAGTACTTC,CSAPLQGTLSYEQYF
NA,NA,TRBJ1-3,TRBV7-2,TGTGCCAGCACTTATTCGAACACCATATATTTT,CASTYSNTIYF
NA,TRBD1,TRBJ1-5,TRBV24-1,TGTGCCACCAGTGATTTGCAAGGCAGGGGGCTTCCCCAGCATTTT,CATSDLQGRGLPQHF
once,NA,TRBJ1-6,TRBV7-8,TGTGCCAGCAGTTTATCGCAGGGGCCCCTCCACTTT,CASSLSQGPLHF
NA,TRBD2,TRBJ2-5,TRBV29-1,TGCAGCGTTGGAAAACTAGCGGGGGAGACCCAGTACTTC,CSVGKLAGETQYF
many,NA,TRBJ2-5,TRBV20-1,TGCAGTGCTATCTGGGGCAGTCTCCAAGAGACCCAGTACTTC,CSAIWGSLQETQYF
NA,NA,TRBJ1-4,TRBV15,TGTGCCACCAGCAGATATTATGCAGAATCTAATGAAAAACTGTTTTTT,CATSRYYAESNEKLFF
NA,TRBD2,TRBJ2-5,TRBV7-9,TGTGCCAGCAGCTTCCCCACTAGCGGGAGAGAGACCCAGTACTTC,CASSFPTSGRETQYF
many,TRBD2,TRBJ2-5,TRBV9,TGTGCCAGCAGCGTAACGGGGGGTCTTCCCCAAGAGACCCAGTACTTC,CASSVTGGLPQETQYF
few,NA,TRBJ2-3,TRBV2,TGTGCCAGCAGTTCACGCCCCTTCACAGATACGCAGTATTTT,CASSSRPFTDTQYF
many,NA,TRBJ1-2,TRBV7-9,TGTGCCAGCAGCTTAGGACACATCCCAGATGGCTACACCTTC,CASSLGHIPDGYTF
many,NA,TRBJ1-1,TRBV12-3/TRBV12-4,TGTGCCAGCAGTTTAGGACATAAAGCTTTCTTT,CASSLGHKAFF
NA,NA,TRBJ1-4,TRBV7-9,TGTGCCAGCGGAGGGGAGCAGGGTTCTGAAAAACTGTTTTTT,CASGGEQGSEKLFF
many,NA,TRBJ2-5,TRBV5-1,TGCGCCAGCAGCTACTGGACAGACCGCCAAGAGACCCAGTACTTC,CASSYWTDRQETQYF
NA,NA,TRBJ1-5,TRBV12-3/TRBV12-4,TGTGCCAGCAGTTACGGACGCAATCGGCCCCAGCATTTT,CASSYGRNRPQHF
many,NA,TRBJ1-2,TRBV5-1,TGCGCCAGCAGCCGTGACAGCTTTCCTGAAACTAACTATGGCTACACCTTC,CASSRDSFPETNYGYTF
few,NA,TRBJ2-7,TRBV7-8,TGTGCCAGCAGCTTAGAGAACTCCTACGAGCAGTACTTC,CASSLENSYEQYF
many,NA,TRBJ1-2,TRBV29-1,TGCAGCGTTGAAGATCGGCCGTTTAACTATGGCTACACCTTC,CSVEDRPFNYGYTF
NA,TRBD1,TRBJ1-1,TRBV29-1,TGCAGCGTTCGACAGGGTCCCTCCGGAAACACTGAAGCTTTCTTT,CSVRQGPSGNTEAFF
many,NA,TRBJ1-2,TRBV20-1,TGCAGTGCTACCGGGACCGTTAAAGATGGCTACACCTTC,CSATGTVKDGYTF
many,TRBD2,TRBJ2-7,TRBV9,TGTGCCAGCAGCGTAAGTAGGACTAGCGGGAACTACTACGAGCAGTACTTC,CASSVSRTSGNYYEQYF
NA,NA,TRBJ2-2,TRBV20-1,TGCAGTCCCCCACGCGGGGCAGGGAACCATTTAACGAACACCGGGGAGCTGTTTTTT,CSPPRGAGNHLTNTGELFF
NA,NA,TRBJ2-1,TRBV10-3,TGTGCCACCAGTGATGAGAATGAGCAGTTCTTC,CATSDENEQFF
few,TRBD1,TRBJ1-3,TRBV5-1,TGCGCCAGCAGCTTGGAGGGGGCGTCGGGAAACACCATATATTTT,CASSLEGASGNTIYF
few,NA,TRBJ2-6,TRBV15,TGTGCCACCAGCGGAGGGGACGGCAGCTCTGGGGCCAACGTCCTGACTTTC,CATSGGDGSSGANVLTF
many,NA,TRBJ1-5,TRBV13,TGTGCCAGCAGCTTAGGGCACCATAGCAATCAGCCCCAGCATTTT,CASSLGHHSNQPQHF
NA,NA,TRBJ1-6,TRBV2,TGTGCCAGCAGTCTAAGGTCCCAGGGTGATTCACCCCTCCACTTT,CASSLRSQGDSPLHF
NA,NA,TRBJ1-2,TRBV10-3,TGTGCCATCAGGAGGGGAGTGGAAGATGGCTACACCTTC,CAIRRGVEDGYTF
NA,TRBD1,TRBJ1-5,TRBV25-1,TGTGCCAGCAGTGGAAAGTCCGGGACAGGGCCTAATCAGCCCCAGCATTTT,CASSGKSGTGPNQPQHF
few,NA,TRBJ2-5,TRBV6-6,TGTGCCAGCAGTTACCCTGGCAGGACCCAGTACTTC,CASSYPGRTQYF
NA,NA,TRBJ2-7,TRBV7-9,TGTGCCAGCAGCTTAGCGCGGCGCCTAGCGCGCTCCCACGAGCAGTACTTC,CASSLARRLARSHEQYF
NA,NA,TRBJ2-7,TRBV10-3,TGTGCCGTACAGAATTTATCCTACGAGCAGTACTTC,CAVQNLSYEQYF
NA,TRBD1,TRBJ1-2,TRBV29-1,TGCAGCGCCAAAACAGGGGCGCACTACTTC,CSAKTGAHYF
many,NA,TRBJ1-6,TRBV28,TGTGCCAGCAGTTTGTCCCGGTCGCCCCTCCACTTT,CASSLSRSPLHF
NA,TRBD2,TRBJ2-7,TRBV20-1,TGCAGTGCGCCTCCCACTAGCGGCTACGAGCAGTACTTC,CSAPPTSGYEQYF
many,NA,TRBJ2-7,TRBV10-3,TGTGCCATCAGGGCAGAGACCTACGAGCAGTACTTC,CAIRAETYEQYF
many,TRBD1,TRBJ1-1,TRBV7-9,TGTGCCAGCAGCCCCTATCCCCAGGGGGAGACTGAAGCTTTCTTT,CASSPYPQGETEAFF
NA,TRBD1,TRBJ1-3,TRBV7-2,TGTGCCAGCAGCTTAGGGACAGGGACAAACACCATATATTTT,CASSLGTGTNTIYF